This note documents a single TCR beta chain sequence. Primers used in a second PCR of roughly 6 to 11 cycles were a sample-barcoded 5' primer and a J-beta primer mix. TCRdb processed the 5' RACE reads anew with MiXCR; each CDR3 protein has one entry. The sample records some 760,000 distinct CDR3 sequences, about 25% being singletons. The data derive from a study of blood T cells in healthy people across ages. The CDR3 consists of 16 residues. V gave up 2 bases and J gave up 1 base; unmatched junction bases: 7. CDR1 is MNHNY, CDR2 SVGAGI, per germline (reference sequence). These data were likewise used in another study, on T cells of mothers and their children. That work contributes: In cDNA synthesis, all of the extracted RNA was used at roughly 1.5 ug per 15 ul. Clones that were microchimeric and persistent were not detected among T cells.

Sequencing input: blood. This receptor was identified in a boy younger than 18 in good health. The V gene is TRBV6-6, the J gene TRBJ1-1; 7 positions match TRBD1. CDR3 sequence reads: CASSYPTEGANTEAFF. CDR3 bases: TGTGCCAGCAGTTACCCCACAGAGGGGGCGAACACTGAAGCTTTCTTT.